A single sample gave rise to the 23 T cell receptor beta chains below, sequenced in a study of blood T cell repertoires in COVID-19 (dated by TCRdb to 2020 to 2022). Preparation of the library involved the immunoSEQ multiplex PCR assay. In TCRdb, the immuneACCESS table is reduced to in-frame sequences with V and J assigned. These tables do not hold every clone; where another copy was compared, an unresolved V gene accounts for under half, and the others remain unexplained. Here the sample has approximately 150,000 clones; more than 70% occur a single time. The ten biggest clones cover 8.2% of the sample. The sample consisted of peripheral blood. The receptors here all came from a woman in her sixties with acute or convalescent COVID-19.

J is TRBJ1-6 and V is TRBV28, with 10 bases matching TRBD1. The CDR3 is 14 residues long. Germline V gives CDR1 MDHEN, CDR2 SYDVKM. The ends lost 7 bases at V and 10 bases at J; junction bases unmatched: 7. The CDR3 coding sequence is TGTGCCAGCAAAAGGACAGGGGGTTTATCACCCCTCCACTTT. This sequence encodes CASKRTGGLSPLHF.

The gene calls are TRBV5-6 and TRBJ1-4, with D possibly matching TRBD1 (5 bases). With 4 bases removed from V and 1 base from J, the gap between germline ends came to 11 bases. CDR1 and CDR2 from the germline V gene are SGHDT and YYEEEE. The CDR3 loop spans 15 amino acids. CDR3 coding DNA: TGTGCCAGCAGCCTCTGGGGGGTAACTAATGAAAAACTGTTTTTT. Encoded protein: CASSLWGVTNEKLFF.

The table lists this clone with a count of one. The chain carries TRBV2 and TRBJ2-2; weak D call: TRBD1 (5 bases). This CDR3 has 13 amino acids. Germline V gene data show CDR1 as SNHLY and CDR2 as FYNNEI. Trimming cost V 3 bases and J 6 bases, with 8 bases left between them. The CDR3 bases are TGTGCCAGCAGTGACAGGGCGGCCGGGGAGCTGTTTTTT. It specifies CASSDRAAGELFF.

This chain links TRBV28 with TRBJ1-3; D is possibly TRBD1 (5 bases). Trimming pared 2 bases from V and 2 bases from J, leaving 16 bases between. Germline V gives CDR1 MDHEN, CDR2 SYDVKM. The CDR3 loop spans 17 amino acids. CDR3 sequence (DNA): TGTGCCAGCAGTTTAAGGAGGGGTGGGTGGACTGGAAACACCATATATTTT. This sequence encodes CASSLRRGGWTGNTIYF.

This chain uses TRBV5-1 with TRBJ2-1; 7 bases fit TRBD1. The CDR3 covers 16 residues. V was clipped by 0 bases and J by 0 bases; unmatched bases: 3. Germline V gene lookup returns CDR1 SGHRS and CDR2 YFSETQ. CDR3: CASSLAGQHSYNEQFF. The CDR3 DNA sequence: TGCGCCAGCAGCTTGGCGGGACAGCACTCCTACAATGAGCAGTTCTTC.

J is TRBJ2-1 and V is TRBV29-1; D not certain. CDR1 and CDR2 (germline): SQVTM, ANQGSEA. This CDR3 spans 11 amino acids. Trimming took off 2 bases at V and 10 bases at J, with 9 bases between the two ends. The CDR3 region is CSVEPGEEQFF. The DNA for the CDR3 is TGCAGCGTTGAACCCGGTGAGGAGCAGTTCTTC.

The chain recombines TRBV10-1 with TRBJ2-1, with a possible D match to TRBD2 (6 bases). V lost 4 bases and J 1 base, leaving 11 bases between the germline ends. Germline V lookup: CDR1 WNHNN, CDR2 SYGVQD (reference sequence). The CDR3 extends over 15 amino acids. The CDR3 sequence: CASSVGGKSYNEQFF. CDR3 coding DNA: TGCGCCAGCAGTGTCGGAGGGAAGTCCTACAATGAGCAGTTCTTC.

This clone has just a few counts. The J gene is TRBJ2-7, the V gene TRBV10-3; 8 bases fit TRBD1. The germline CDR1 and CDR2 sequences are ENHRY and SYGVKD. J was trimmed by 2 bases and V by 3 bases; bases with no gene match: 6. This CDR3 region has 15 residues. Written as DNA, the CDR3 is TGTGCCATCAGTGAAGGGCAGGGGGCCCCCTACGAGCAGTACTTC. Protein sequence: CAISEGQGAPYEQYF.

The rearrangement uses TRBV4-2 and TRBJ1-6; maybe TRBD1 (5 bases). The V gene lost 4 bases and the J gene lost 7 bases, with 14 bases spanning the gap. Germline assignment: CDR1 LGHNA and CDR2 YNFKEQ. This CDR3 is 15 amino acids long. The CDR3 spells CASSRGEFGNSPLHF. The CDR3 region has the DNA TGTGCCAGCAGCCGGGGCGAGTTCGGGAATTCACCCCTCCACTTT.

This chain joins TRBV6-1 and TRBJ1-5; D is possibly TRBD1 (5 bases). V was trimmed by 2 bases and J by 11 bases, leaving 16 bases between them. Germline V gives CDR1 MNHNS, CDR2 SASEGT. CDR3 length: 14 residues. CDR3: CASSEPGRVASQHF. CDR3 DNA sequence: TGTGCCAGCAGTGAACCTGGCAGGGTGGCGTCCCAGCATTTT.

V gene TRBV19 combines with J gene TRBJ2-2; 7 bases are a match to TRBD2. With V trimmed by 7 bases and J by 2 bases, 10 bases remained unmatched. Germline CDR1 and CDR2: LNHDA and SQIVND (reference sequence). CDR3 size: 16 residues. CDR3 residues: CASTYRAGVNTGELFF. CDR3 nucleotide sequence: TGTGCCAGTACCTATCGGGCGGGGGTTAACACCGGGGAGCTGTTTTTT.

This clone appeared once. V is TRBV10-3 and J is TRBJ1-3, with 7 bases that match TRBD1. The J segment lost 3 bases and the V segment lost 0 bases, leaving 5 bases of the junction unmatched. The germline V gene encodes CDR1 ENHRY and CDR2 SYGVKD. This CDR3 contains 16 residues. For the CDR3, the DNA is TGTGCCATCAGTGAGTCGAGACAGGGTGATGGAAACACCATATATTTT. Protein: CAISESRQGDGNTIYF.

The table lists this clone with a few counts. An end of the junction differs from the germline gene, which may be a read error. The chain uses TRBV23-1 and TRBJ2-7, with TRBD2 matching 7 bases. TRBV23-1 carries the ORF label, with uncertain function. This CDR3 spans 16 amino acids. The CDR3 bases are TGCGCCAGCAGTCGGCAGTGGGGACTATCCTCCCACGAGCAGTACTTC. This sequence encodes CASSRQWGLSSHEQYF.

The V call is TRBV19, the J call TRBJ2-5, with D possibly matching TRBD1 (6 bases). This CDR3 comprises 16 residues. Trimming cost V 0 bases and J 4 bases, with 15 bases left between them. CDR1 LNHDA and CDR2 SQIVND come from the germline V gene (reference sequence). The CDR3 DNA is TGTGCCAGTAGTATAGACGCCACCGGGACATCAGAGACCCAGTACTTC. This gives the protein CASSIDATGTSETQYF.

This clone came up once. The chain combines TRBV27 with TRBJ2-5, with 9 bases aligning to TRBD2. The CDR3 totals 15 residues. From germline, CDR1 is MNHEY and CDR2 SMNVEV (reference sequence). The junction had 5 bases not matched to a gene; V was cut back by 5 bases and J by 1 base. In DNA, the CDR3 is TGTGCCAGCAGTGGGCAGCGGGGGGTCCAAGAGACCCAGTACTTC. This gives the protein CASSGQRGVQETQYF.

The rearrangement uses TRBV12-3 or TRBV12-4 and TRBJ1-3; D uncertain. This CDR3 spans 13 amino acids. The V end lost 7 bases, the J end lost 7 bases, and 14 bases lay between the germline ends. CDR3 residues: CASTPRVGNTIYF. As DNA, the CDR3 is TGTGCCAGCACCCCCCGTGTGGGCAACACCATATATTTT.

V gene TRBV5-6 combines with J gene TRBJ1-4; weak D call: TRBD1 (6 bases). Germline V gene data show CDR1 as SGHDT and CDR2 as YYEEEE. The CDR3 spans 18 residues. V lost 4 bases, J lost 8 bases, and 27 bases lay in between. The CDR3 DNA sequence: TGTGCCAGCAGCCCCGCCCCTCCCCGCTCCCAAAGGGGGGAAAAACTGTTTTTT. Translating it yields CASSPAPPRSQRGEKLFF.

This clone was detected ten times or more. This sequence joins TRBV11-2 and TRBJ2-2; 13 positions agree with TRBD2. Germline lookup yields CDR1 SGHAT and CDR2 FQNNGV. The CDR3 sequence is 18 residues long. With 8 bases clipped from V and 3 bases from J, the junction kept 12 bases outside the gene matches. Here the CDR3 reads CASGKRTSGGVDTGELFF. In DNA form, the CDR3 reads TGTGCCAGCGGAAAGAGGACTAGCGGGGGAGTAGACACCGGGGAGCTGTTTTTT.

This clone appeared a single time. This chain uses TRBV12-5 with TRBJ2-1, with 12 bases lining up with TRBD2. This CDR3 spans 15 amino acids. Looked up from germline, CDR1 is LGHNT and CDR2 is FRNRAP. Unmatched junction bases numbered 13, after V lost 9 bases and J lost 10 bases. The CDR3 DNA reads as TGTGCTAGCTCCCTGGGGCTAGCGGGGGGGCCGGAGCAGTTCTTC. This codes for CASSLGLAGGPEQFF.

The gene calls are TRBV23-1 and TRBJ1-6, with TRBD1 as a possible D gene (6 bases). TRBV23-1 is an open reading frame, and its role is uncertain. V lost 0 bases and J lost 0, with 15 bases in between. The CDR3 consists of 19 residues. The CDR3 region has the DNA TGCGCCAGCAGTCAATCGGGCGCAGGGGCCAGCTCCTATAATTCACCCCTCCACTTT. Translating gives CASSQSGAGASSYNSPLHF.

This chain uses TRBV29-1 with TRBJ1-1; 9 bases map to TRBD1. With V trimmed by 7 bases and J by 4 bases, 4 bases remained unmatched. Germline V gives CDR1 SQVTM, CDR2 ANQGSEA. CDR3 length: 12 residues. CDR3 sequence reads: CSEGQGSTEAFF. For the CDR3, the DNA is TGCAGCGAGGGACAGGGTAGCACTGAAGCTTTCTTT.

V usage is TRBV7-6 and J usage is TRBJ2-1; 8 nucleotides align to TRBD1. The trim removed 2 bases at V and 0 bases at J, leaving 6 bases unmatched. The CDR3 totals 17 residues. CDR1 is SGHVS and CDR2 is FNYEAQ in the germline V gene. The CDR3 spells CASSLFAGGSSYNEQFF. DNA of the CDR3: TGTGCCAGCAGCTTATTCGCAGGGGGCAGCTCCTACAATGAGCAGTTCTTC.

The V and J genes are TRBV6-1 and TRBJ1-1; 8 bases line up with TRBD1. The J segment lost 4 bases and the V segment lost 2 bases, leaving 3 bases of the junction unmatched. Germline V gene data show CDR1 as MNHNS and CDR2 as SASEGT. The CDR3 has 14 residues. The DNA for the CDR3 is TGTGCCAGCAGTGAACTAGGACAGGGCACTGAAGCTTTCTTT. Amino acid sequence: CASSELGQGTEAFF.